The T cell receptor (beta chain) under discussion was sequenced for a study of T cell changes during pregnancy in multiple sclerosis. This CDR3 comprises 13 residues. Per germline, CDR1 SGHRS and CDR2 YFSETQ. V dropped 3 bases and J dropped 3 bases, with 9 bases sitting between them. Here immunoSEQ multiplex PCR was the method, and the copy in TCRdb shows in-frame clones only, minus some. Seen here are about 40,000 clones, about 92% observed once, and the top ten hold about 0.41%. The sequences come from CD4+ T cells from peripheral blood mononuclear cells, collected in the first trimester of pregnancy. This TCR was sampled from a female donor with multiple sclerosis, enrolled in a pregnancy study. V usage is TRBV5-1 and J usage is TRBJ1-2; D is uncertain. The CDR3 spells CASSWAADYGYTF. The CDR3 DNA sequence: TGCGCCAGCAGCTGGGCAGCAGACTATGGCTACACCTTC.